These 6 T cell receptor beta chains share one sample of origin, sequenced in a study of neurological immune-mediated disorders. TCRdb reprocessed the 5' RACE reads with MiXCR, giving one entry per CDR3 protein. Counted here are tens of thousands of distinct CDR3 sequences, 3.5% to 5% occurring once; the ten biggest clones make up 6.5% to 7.5%. The sequenced sample was PBMCs. Source of these receptors: a man aged 25 to 40 with multiple sclerosis.

This clonotype was counted ten times or more. The chain uses TRBV2 and TRBJ1-2, with D perhaps TRBD1 (5 bases). The CDR3 is made up of 15 amino acids. CDR1 SNHLY and CDR2 FYNNEI come from the germline V gene. Trimming left V 2 bases short and J 4 bases short, with 14 bases between. CDR3 sequence reads: CASSEYGGLGYGYTF. CDR3 DNA: TGTGCCAGCAGTGAATATGGGGGGTTAGGCTATGGCTACACCTTC.

In its sample, this clonotype was seen many times. The rearrangement links TRBV20-1 to TRBJ2-5; 8 bases are shared with TRBD2. Germline CDR1 is DFQATT and CDR2 is SNEGSKA (reference sequence). V lost 1 base, J lost 4 bases, and 8 bases stayed unmatched. CDR3 size: 15 residues. This chain's CDR3 is CSARGLSGGGETQYF. CDR3 nucleotides: TGCAGTGCTAGAGGCCTAAGCGGGGGAGGAGAGACCCAGTACTTC.

This clonotype was counted at least ten times. The genes are TRBV10-3 and TRBJ2-7, with D perhaps matching TRBD1 (5 bases). The CDR3 loop spans 13 amino acids. Trimming stripped 6 bases from V and 0 bases from J, with 9 bases between. CDR1 and CDR2 from the germline V gene are ENHRY and SYGVKD. The CDR3 loop is CAIRAGPSYEQYF. DNA of the CDR3: TGTGCCATCAGGGCAGGGCCCTCCTACGAGCAGTACTTC.

This clonotype was found many times. This chain joins TRBV20-1 and TRBJ2-7; the match to TRBD1 covers 9 bases. This CDR3 comprises 13 residues. After removal of 4 bases from V and 4 bases from J, the junction contained 5 bases not matched to a gene. CDR1 and CDR2 (germline): DFQATT, SNEGSKA (reference sequence). Here the CDR3 DNA reads TGCAGTGCTACGAGGACAGGGGCGTACGAGCAGTACTTC. It specifies CSATRTGAYEQYF.

In its sample, this clonotype was seen many times. The V and J genes are TRBV29-1 and TRBJ2-2; D is unresolved. CDR1 is SQVTM and CDR2 is ANQGSEA in the germline V gene. CDR3 length: 15 residues. Trimming pared 5 bases from V and 2 bases from J, leaving 15 bases between. In nucleotides, the CDR3 is TGCAGCGTTTATCTCGACGGGTTAAACACCGGGGAGCTGTTTTTT. Translation: CSVYLDGLNTGELFF.

This clonotype was found many times. This chain links TRBV9 with TRBJ2-2; 7 nucleotides match TRBD1. The CDR3 has 14 residues. Trimming cost V 3 bases and J 8 bases; bases outside gene matches: 7. CDR1 and CDR2 (germline): SGDLS, YYNGEE. CDR3 sequence (DNA): TGTGCCAGCAGCGCACAGGGGAGCCCTGGGGAGCTGTTTTTT. Amino acid sequence: CASSAQGSPGELFF.